The 19 T cell receptor beta chains reported below all come from one sample, sequenced in a study of T-cell memory formation after mild COVID-19 (dated by TCRdb to about 2021). The library was made by 5' RACE. For sequencing, an Illumina NovaSeq 6000 was employed. In-frame beta chains were kept once TCRdb had trimmed the public reads at Q25 with fastp and called clones with MiXCR. Duplicate CDR3 protein sequences are folded into a single record with the most common DNA and genes. Across this sample there are 150,000 to 200,000 distinct CDR3 sequences, with about a fifth seen only once. The biggest ten clones account for roughly 24% of the sample. The sequencing input was PBMCs or a T cell subset sorted from them (not recorded which). The receptors here all came from an adult woman who had mild COVID-19 (a few samples of this study predate the infection). The sample titles of this study are shuffled in the database, so cell type and time point are left out; the donor was told from shared clones.

This chain connects TRBV7-9 to TRBJ2-5; TRBD2 matches at 12 bases. Trimming cost V 4 bases and J 1 base; bases outside gene matches: 4. Germline V gives CDR1 SEHNR, CDR2 FQNEAQ (reference sequence). The length of the CDR3 is 16 residues. CDR3 nucleotide sequence: TGTGCCAGCAGCTCTAGCGGGAGGGCAATCCAAGAGACCCAGTACTTC. Its translation is CASSSSGRAIQETQYF.

This clonotype was counted a few times. CDR3 amino acids: CASSFIGARQPLANYGYTF. As DNA, the CDR3 is TGTGCCAGCAGCTTTATAGGAGCCCGACAGCCCCTAGCTAACTATGGCTACACCTTC. This chain links TRBV7-9 with TRBJ1-2; TRBD1 is a possible D gene (5 bases). The CDR3 covers 19 residues. Germline-derived CDR1 and CDR2 are SEHNR and FQNEAQ (reference sequence). Trimming took off 3 bases at V and 0 bases at J, with 23 bases between the two ends.

This clonotype was recorded at least ten times. V gene TRBV15 combines with J gene TRBJ2-5; 7 positions agree with TRBD2. The CDR3 runs to 19 residues. V trimming: 0 bases; J trimming: 9 bases; junction bases outside the gene matches: 22. CDR1 and CDR2 from the germline V gene are LNHNV and YYDKDF (reference sequence). CDR3 loop: CATSRDLSPGLSRSYAQYF. For the CDR3, the DNA is TGTGCCACCAGCAGAGATCTTTCTCCGGGACTATCGCGTTCCTACGCCCAGTACTTC.

The chain recombines TRBV6-5 with TRBJ2-2, with 8 positions matching TRBD2. CDR3 length equals 18 residues. V gave up 0 bases and J gave up 4 bases; unmatched junction bases: 10. CDR1 is MNHEY, CDR2 SVGAGI, per germline. CDR3 protein: CASSYSSRLAGPTGELFF. The CDR3 DNA follows: TGTGCCAGCAGTTACTCGAGTCGCCTAGCGGGCCCCACCGGGGAGCTGTTTTTT.

The chain combines TRBV19 with TRBJ2-2; D is unresolved. Germline-derived CDR1 and CDR2 are LNHDA and SQIVND (reference sequence). V lost 10 bases and J lost 7, with 13 bases in between. The CDR3 totals 12 residues. This CDR3 reads CATAPFGGELFF. The CDR3 DNA is TGTGCCACCGCCCCATTCGGCGGGGAGCTGTTTTTT.

This clonotype showed up just a few times. This sequence joins TRBV15 and TRBJ2-2; D remains unclear. Per the germline V gene, CDR1 is LNHNV and CDR2 is YYDKDF (reference sequence). The CDR3 extends over 14 amino acids. The V end was cut by 8 bases, the J end by 1 base, with 11 bases between. The CDR3 nucleotides read TGTGCCACCCTCGACATCTTGAACACCGGGGAGCTGTTTTTT. Protein sequence: CATLDILNTGELFF.

There are a few counts of this clonotype. V usage is TRBV4-1 and J usage is TRBJ2-7; 7 positions match TRBD1. CDR1 is MGHRA and CDR2 is YSYEKL in the germline V gene. With 1 base clipped from V and 3 bases from J, the junction kept 12 bases outside the gene matches. This CDR3 has 17 residues. DNA for the CDR3: TGCGCCAGCAGCCAAGGGGTTCCAGGGGGTTTGGTCTACGAGCAGTACTTC. Protein product: CASSQGVPGGLVYEQYF.

In this sample, this clonotype turned up a few times. The genes are TRBV7-9 and TRBJ2-2; maybe TRBD1 (7 bases). The germline gives CDR1 SEHNR, CDR2 FQNEAQ (reference sequence). V was clipped by 7 bases and J by 1 base, with 13 bases between them. This CDR3 has 15 residues. In DNA form, the CDR3 reads TGTGCCAGCATCGCGGGACAGTTGAACACCGGGGAGCTGTTTTTT. This gives the protein CASIAGQLNTGELFF.

This clonotype has more than one count but fewer than ten. The junction differs from germline at one of its ends, possibly a read error. This rearrangement joins TRBV5-6 to TRBJ2-2; D is uncertain. The length of the CDR3 is 15 residues. Looked up from germline, CDR1 is SGHDT and CDR2 is YYEEEE. The CDR3 DNA reads TGTGCCAGCAGATTGGTTGTAGGGAACACCGGGGAGCTGTTTTTT. Its protein product is CASRLVVGNTGELFF.

The V call is TRBV5-4, the J call TRBJ1-1; unclear D gene. The CDR3 length is 13 residues. CDR1 and CDR2 (germline): SGHNT, YYREEE (reference sequence). Trimming removed 1 base at V and 1 base at J, with 5 bases between. CDR3 region: CASSLWSNTEAFF. In DNA form, the CDR3 reads TGTGCCAGCAGCTTGTGGTCGAACACTGAAGCTTTCTTT.

This clonotype was counted between two and nine times. This chain uses TRBV6-2 or TRBV6-3 with TRBJ2-5, with 7 bases aligning to TRBD1. V was pared by 7 bases and J by 1 base, with 3 bases of the junction left unmatched. This CDR3 comprises 13 residues. Germline CDR1 is MNHEY and CDR2 is SVGEGT. The CDR3 region is CASTGTAQETQYF. The DNA for the CDR3 is TGTGCCAGCACCGGGACAGCCCAAGAGACCCAGTACTTC.

This clonotype has just a few counts. The chain joins TRBV12-3 or TRBV12-4 to TRBJ2-7; TRBD2 aligns across 8 bases. V shed 4 bases, J shed 3 bases, and the junction held 5 bases outside the gene matches. The CDR3 is made up of 14 amino acids. CDR3 in amino acids: CASSSGRGDYEQYF. The CDR3 DNA reads TGTGCCAGCAGTTCGGGGCGGGGGGACTACGAGCAGTACTTC.

The chain combines TRBV7-9 with TRBJ1-1; D possibly corresponds to TRBD1 (5 bases). Per the germline V gene, CDR1 is SEHNR and CDR2 is FQNEAQ (reference sequence). There are 13 residues in the CDR3. Trimming shortened V by 4 bases and J by 5 bases, and 11 bases separated the two germline ends. CDR3 nucleotides: TGTGCCAGCAGCTGGGAGGGGTTAACTGAAGCTTTCTTT. It is translated as CASSWEGLTEAFF. Combining the CDR3 with reference TRBV7-9 and TRBJ1-1 gives the whole variable domain DTGVSQNPRHKITKRGQNVTFRCDPISEHNRLYWYRQTLGQGPEFLTYFQNEAQLEKSRLLSDRFSAERPKGSFSTLEIQRTEQGDSAMYLCASSWEGLTEAFFGQGTRLTVV.

This clonotype was picked up a small number of times. The chain recombines TRBV4-1 with TRBJ2-5; weak D call: TRBD2 (5 bases). V shed 0 bases and J shed 5 bases, with 13 bases lying between them. This CDR3 is built from 15 residues. Germline-derived CDR1 and CDR2 are MGHRA and YSYEKL. CDR3 DNA: TGCGCCAGCAGCCAAGAAGGACGGGATGAGGAGACCCAGTACTTC. Amino acids: CASSQEGRDEETQYF.

This clonotype was seen more than once but under ten times. This chain connects TRBV27 to TRBJ2-7; the D gene is possibly TRBD2 (5 bases). Per the germline V gene, CDR1 is MNHEY and CDR2 is SMNVEV (reference sequence). V shed 8 bases and J shed 9 bases, with 14 bases lying between them. This CDR3 has 11 residues. The CDR3 protein is CASGTAAGQYF. The CDR3 DNA follows: TGTGCCAGCGGTACAGCCGCGGGGCAGTACTTC.

This rearrangement joins TRBV5-1 to TRBJ1-1; D is undetermined. Germline V gene lookup returns CDR1 SGHRS and CDR2 YFSETQ. Trimming took off 0 bases at V and 1 base at J, with 7 bases between the two ends. The CDR3 sequence is 14 residues long. The CDR3 is CASSLEDANTEAFF. CDR3 bases: TGCGCCAGCAGCTTGGAGGACGCGAACACTGAAGCTTTCTTT. The full variable domain, its missing parts supplied by reference TRBV5-1 and TRBJ1-1, is KAGVTQTPRYLIKTRGQQVTLSCSPISGHRSVSWYQQTPGQGLQFLFEYFSETQRNKGNFPGRFSGRQFSNSRSEMNVSTLELGDSALYLCASSLEDANTEAFFGQGTRLTVV.

The V call is TRBV7-9, the J call TRBJ1-2, with D uncertain. V was shortened by 7 bases and J by 3 bases, with 9 bases between the two germline ends. Germline V gene sequence: CDR1 SEHNR, CDR2 FQNEAQ (reference sequence). CDR3 length: 12 residues. The CDR3 protein is CASIGRHYGYTF. The CDR3, as DNA: TGTGCCAGCATAGGACGCCACTATGGCTACACCTTC.

This clonotype has a handful of counts. The V gene is TRBV30, the J gene TRBJ1-1, with D uncertain. Germline values: CDR1 GTSNPN, CDR2 SVGIG (reference sequence). This CDR3 is built from 13 residues. V lost 4 bases and J lost 0, with 9 bases in between. The CDR3 is CAWKAVMNTEAFF. The CDR3 nucleotides are TGTGCCTGGAAGGCTGTAATGAACACTGAAGCTTTCTTT.

V usage is TRBV12-3 or TRBV12-4 and J usage is TRBJ2-1; 8 bases align to TRBD2. The CDR3 has 12 amino acids. After removal of 5 bases from V and 10 bases from J, the junction contained 4 bases not matched to a gene. The CDR3 DNA reads as TGTGCCAGCAGTAACAGACTAGCGGAGCAGTTCTTC. Encoded protein: CASSNRLAEQFF.